Each of the 4 T cell receptor beta chains below was sequenced from the same sample in a study of human T cells and chemical hapten exposure. From the RACE reads, TCRdb called clonotypes with MiXCR, one entry per CDR3 protein. The sample consists of about 400,000 distinct CDR3 sequences, about 6% of them appearing once. Time point indicated: patch test 2, 6 weeks after DPC sensitization. Documented treatment: therapeutic diphenylcyclopropenone sensitization with weekly scalp DPC. Sample: whole blood, taken in connection with sensitization to the hapten diphenylcyclopropenone (DPC). The receptors here all came from a woman aged 18-29 years with alopecia areata. Some clones in this sample may be carry-over from other donors' samples.

The chain recombines TRBV19 with TRBJ2-7; D not certain. The CDR3 runs 14 residues. V lost 5 bases and J 2 bases, leaving 13 bases between the germline ends. CDR1 LNHDA and CDR2 SQIVND come from the germline V gene (reference sequence). The CDR3 protein is CASSQQATTYEQYF. The CDR3 DNA reads TGTGCCAGTAGTCAGCAGGCTACGACCTACGAGCAGTACTTC.

J is TRBJ2-1 and V is TRBV29-1, with D possibly being TRBD1 or TRBD2 (5 bases each). Deletions cut 3 bases from V and 10 bases from J, with 16 bases between. In germline, CDR1 is SQVTM, CDR2 ANQGSEA. The CDR3 is made up of 13 amino acids. The CDR3 bases are TGCAGCGTTGATGGGGACCCCGAAGTGGAGCAGTTCTTC. Translation: CSVDGDPEVEQFF.

CDR3 nucleotides: TGCGCCAGCAGCCCCACAGGGGACGCCTCTGGGGCCAACGTCCTGACTTTC. Translating gives CASSPTGDASGANVLTF. The chain carries TRBV4-3 and TRBJ2-6, with 7 positions matching TRBD1. The length of the CDR3 is 17 residues. The V gene's germline CDR1 is LGHNA and CDR2 YSLEER. J lost 0 bases, V lost 4 bases, and 6 bases had no gene match.

This clonotype has only a few counts. This chain connects TRBV2 to TRBJ1-2; tentatively, D is TRBD1 (5 bases). CDR3 length: 12 residues. V was cut by 6 bases and J by 4 bases, with 9 bases left in between. CDR1 and CDR2 from the germline V gene are SNHLY and FYNNEI. DNA of the CDR3: TGTGCCAGCAGGGGGACGATCTATGGCTACACCTTC. Translation: CASRGTIYGYTF.